Sequencing of this T cell receptor (beta chain) was carried out in a study of PD-L1 blockade in urothelial cancer. Across the whole study: Individuals in the cohort had been given 0 to 3 earlier chemotherapy regimens. Blood was analyzed 3 weeks (second dose) and 6 weeks after treatment start.

This clone was counted between two and nine times. Measured with immunoSEQ multiplex PCR; TCRdb has only the in-frame clones, and not every one. The sample has roughly 49,000 clones; roughly 86% are singletons. The CDR3 runs to 13 residues. Germline V lookup: CDR1 LNHDA, CDR2 SQIVND (reference sequence). V was shortened by 7 bases and J by 6 bases, with 16 bases between the two germline ends. The sample's time point: pretreatment peripheral blood. Sequenced material: PBMCs, taken around atezolizumab (anti-PD-L1) treatment. The rearrangement uses TRBV19 and TRBJ2-7; perhaps TRBD1 as D (5 bases). The receptor was derived from a man in his 60s with urothelial cancer. CDR3 region: CASIGARNSEQYF. The CDR3 bases are TGTGCCAGTATAGGGGCACGGAATTCCGAGCAGTACTTC.